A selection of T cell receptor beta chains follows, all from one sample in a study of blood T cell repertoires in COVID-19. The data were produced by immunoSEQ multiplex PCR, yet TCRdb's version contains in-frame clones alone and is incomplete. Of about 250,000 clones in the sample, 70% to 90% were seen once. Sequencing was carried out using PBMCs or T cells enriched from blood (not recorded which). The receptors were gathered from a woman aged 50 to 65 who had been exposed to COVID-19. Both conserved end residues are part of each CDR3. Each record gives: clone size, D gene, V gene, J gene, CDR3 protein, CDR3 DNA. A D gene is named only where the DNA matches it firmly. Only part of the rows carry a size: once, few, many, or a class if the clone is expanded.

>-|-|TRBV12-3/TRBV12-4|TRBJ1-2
CASGGSNYGYTF
TGTGCCAGCGGCGGCAGTAACTATGGCTACACCTTC
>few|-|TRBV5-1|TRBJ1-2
CASSLGASNYGYTF
TGCGCCAGCAGCTTGGGGGCCAGCAACTATGGCTACACCTTC
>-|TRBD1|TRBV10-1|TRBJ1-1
CASSEYRGSTEAFF
TGCGCCAGCAGTGAGTACAGGGGATCCACTGAAGCTTTCTTT
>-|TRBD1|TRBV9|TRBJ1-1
CASSERTGANTEAFF
TGTGCCAGCAGCGAGCGAACAGGGGCGAACACTGAAGCTTTCTTT
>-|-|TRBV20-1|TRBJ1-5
CSANEGGRNQPQHF
TGCAGTGCTAATGAGGGGGGTCGCAATCAGCCCCAGCATTTT
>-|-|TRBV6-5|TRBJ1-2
CASSSSHNYGYTF
TGTGCCAGCAGTTCCTCCCATAACTATGGCTACACCTTC
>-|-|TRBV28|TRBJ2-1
CASSLEGPHNEQFF
TGTGCCAGCAGTTTGGAGGGACCCCACAATGAGCAGTTCTTC
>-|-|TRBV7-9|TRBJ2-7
CASSRGTVYEQYF
TGTGCCAGCAGCCGGGGGACTGTCTACGAGCAGTACTTC
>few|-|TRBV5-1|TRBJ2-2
CASSLAPGLTNTGELFF
TGCGCCAGCAGCTTGGCTCCGGGACTTACTAACACCGGGGAGCTGTTTTTT
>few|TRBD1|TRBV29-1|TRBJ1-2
CSVMVFDREVAYGYTF
TGCAGCGTTATGGTTTTCGACAGGGAAGTCGCCTATGGCTACACCTTC
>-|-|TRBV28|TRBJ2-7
CASSQTGLSGEQYF
TGTGCCAGCAGCCAGACTGGACTTAGCGGCGAGCAGTACTTC
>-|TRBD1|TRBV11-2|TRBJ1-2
CASSLGYPGDRDIYGYTF
TGTGCCAGCAGCTTAGGTTATCCGGGGGACAGGGATATCTATGGCTACACCTTC
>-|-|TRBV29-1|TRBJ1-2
CSVVKGTGGYTF
TGCAGCGTTGTGAAGGGTACGGGAGGCTACACCTTC
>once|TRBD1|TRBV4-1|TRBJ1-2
CASSQVGTGSYTF
TGCGCCAGCAGCCAAGTAGGGACAGGGTCCTACACCTTC
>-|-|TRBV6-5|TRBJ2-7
CAASSGEIGEQYF
TGTGCCGCGAGCTCAGGGGAAATAGGCGAGCAGTACTTC
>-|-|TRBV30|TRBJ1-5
CAWSADGNQPQHF
TGTGCCTGGAGTGCCGACGGGAATCAGCCCCAGCATTTT
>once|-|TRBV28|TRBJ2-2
CASRRATGELFF
TGTGCCAGCAGGCGAGCTACCGGGGAGCTGTTTTTT
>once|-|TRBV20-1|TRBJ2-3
CSVTDADTQYF
TGCAGTGTTACTGACGCAGATACGCAGTATTTT
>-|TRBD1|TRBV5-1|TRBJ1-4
CASRRTGGKPNEKLFF
TGCGCCAGCCGCCGGACAGGGGGTAAACCTAATGAAAAACTGTTTTTT
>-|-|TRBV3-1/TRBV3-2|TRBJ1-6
CASSQDPGNSPLHF
TGTGCCAGCAGCCAAGATCCGGGTAATTCACCCCTCCACTTT
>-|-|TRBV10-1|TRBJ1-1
CASSEGMNTEAFF
TGCGCCAGCAGTGAGGGCATGAACACTGAAGCTTTCTTT
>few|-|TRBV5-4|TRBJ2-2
CASSPDSTGELFF
TGTGCCAGCAGCCCGGACAGCACCGGGGAGCTGTTTTTT
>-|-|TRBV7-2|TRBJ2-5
CASSLSLRETQYF
TGTGCCAGCAGCTTATCCCTACGGGAGACCCAGTACTTC
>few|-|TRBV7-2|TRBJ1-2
CASSLDGVDGYTF
TGTGCCAGCAGCTTAGACGGGGTTGACGGCTACACCTTC
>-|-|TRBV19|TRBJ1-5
CASRYRGARNQPQHF
TGTGCCAGTAGGTATCGTGGAGCCCGCAATCAGCCCCAGCATTTT
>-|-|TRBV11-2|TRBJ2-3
CASSSTGLRTQYF
TGTGCCAGCAGCTCTACAGGGTTGAGGACGCAGTATTTT
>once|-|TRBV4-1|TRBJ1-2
CASSQDQAIQDGYTF
TGCGCCAGCAGCCAAGATCAGGCAATCCAAGACGGCTACACCTTC
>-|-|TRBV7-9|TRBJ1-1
CASSPLAGEAFF
TGTGCCAGCAGCCCCCTGGCAGGGGAAGCTTTCTTT
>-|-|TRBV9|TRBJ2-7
CASSPTSSYEQYF
TGTGCCAGCAGCCCCACGAGCTCCTACGAGCAGTACTTC
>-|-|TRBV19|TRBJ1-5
CASSATRLGQPQHF
TGTGCCAGTAGTGCCACGCGGTTAGGCCAGCCCCAGCATTTT
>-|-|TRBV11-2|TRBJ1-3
CASSFSPGSGGNTIYF
TGTGCCAGCAGCTTTAGTCCCGGGTCTGGCGGAAACACCATATATTTT
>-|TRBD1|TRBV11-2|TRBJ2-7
CASSLRRGQDEQYF
TGTGCCAGCAGCTTACGCAGGGGGCAGGACGAGCAGTACTTC
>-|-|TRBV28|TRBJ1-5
CASRERQTNQPQHF
TGTGCCAGCAGGGAAAGACAGACCAATCAGCCCCAGCATTTT
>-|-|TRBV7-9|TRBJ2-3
CASSDPLARPWEDTDTQYF
TGTGCCAGCAGTGACCCCCTGGCCCGCCCTTGGGAGGACACAGATACGCAGTATTTT
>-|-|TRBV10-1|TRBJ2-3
CASSEAGLATDTQYF
TGCGCCAGCAGTGAGGCGGGACTGGCCACAGATACGCAGTATTTT
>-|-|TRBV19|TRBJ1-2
CASSIQKGTGRGYTF
TGTGCCAGTAGTATACAGAAAGGAACGGGAAGAGGCTACACCTTC
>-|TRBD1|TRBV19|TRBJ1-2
CASSIGRTGVVMNYGYTF
TGTGCCAGTAGTATAGGGAGGACAGGAGTGGTAATGAACTATGGCTACACCTTC
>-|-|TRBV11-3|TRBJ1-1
CASSLDGPDTEAFF
TGTGCCAGCAGCTTAGATGGGCCAGACACTGAAGCTTTCTTT
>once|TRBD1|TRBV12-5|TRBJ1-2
CASGLVPPLTAGTGDGYTF
TGTGCTAGTGGTTTGGTACCTCCTCTAACCGCCGGGACAGGGGACGGCTACACCTTC
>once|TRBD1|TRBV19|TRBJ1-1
CASMKGTLGQGSTEAFF
TGTGCCAGTATGAAAGGGACTCTGGGACAGGGGTCCACTGAAGCTTTCTTT
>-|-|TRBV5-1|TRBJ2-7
CASSLVGESYEQYF
TGCGCCAGCAGCTTGGTAGGGGAATCCTACGAGCAGTACTTC
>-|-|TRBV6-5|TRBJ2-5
CASSSSRGETQYF
TGTGCCAGCAGCAGCTCCAGAGGGGAGACCCAGTACTTC
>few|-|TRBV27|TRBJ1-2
CASSLAGFFGPLYGYTF
TGTGCCAGCAGTTTAGCCGGGTTCTTCGGTCCCCTCTATGGCTACACCTTC
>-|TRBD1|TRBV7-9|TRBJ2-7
CASSFGTGTYEQYF
TGTGCCAGCAGCTTCGGGACAGGGACCTACGAGCAGTACTTC
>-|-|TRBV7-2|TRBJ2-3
CASSRRGPTDTQYF
TGTGCCAGCAGTCGCCGCGGGCCGACAGATACGCAGTATTTT
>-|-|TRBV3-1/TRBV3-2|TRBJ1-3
CASSPRLSGNTIYF
TGTGCCAGCAGCCCGAGGTTATCTGGAAACACCATATATTTT
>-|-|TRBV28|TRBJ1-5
CASSFYGELMPQHF
TGTGCCAGCAGTTTTTACGGGGAGTTAATGCCCCAGCATTTT
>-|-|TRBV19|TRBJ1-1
CASSIQEANTEAFF
TGTGCCAGTAGTATACAAGAAGCGAACACTGAAGCTTTCTTT
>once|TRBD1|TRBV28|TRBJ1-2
CASRSTGDGYTF
TGTGCCAGCAGGTCGACAGGGGACGGCTACACCTTC